What follows are 24 T cell receptor beta chains derived from one specimen sequenced in a study of cytomegalovirus exposure and HLA in healthy donors (dated by TCRdb to 2017 to 2019). The protocol used for the library was the immunoSEQ multiplex PCR assay. The multiplex PCR relied on a mix of 60 forward primers for TCR Vbeta segments and 13 reverse primers for TCR Jbeta segments. This is the immuneACCESS table as TCRdb keeps it, with only in-frame sequences that have V and J called. A part of the clones is gone; compared with another copy, unresolved V genes explain less than half, and the rest is unexplained. This sample has over 150,000 clones in its table, and approximately 84% of those were observed once. 0.38% of the sample comes from the top ten. Sequencing was done on a sample of PBMCs. The receptors were gathered from a boy aged 2 to 10 in good health and CMV-seronegative.

The rearrangement uses TRBV5-1 and TRBJ2-5; possibly TRBD2 for D (6 bases). The CDR3 consists of 14 residues. Germline CDR1 SGHRS, CDR2 YFSETQ. V was trimmed by 6 bases and J by 0 bases, leaving 12 bases between them. The CDR3 is CASNRGRNQETQYF. The CDR3 coding sequence is TGCGCCAGCAACCGGGGGAGAAACCAAGAGACCCAGTACTTC.

This chain uses TRBV29-1 with TRBJ2-7; 13 bases align to TRBD2. V gave up 4 bases and J gave up 3 bases; unmatched junction bases: 3. Germline V CDR1 and CDR2: SQVTM, ANQGSEA. The CDR3 runs 14 residues. CDR3 sequence: CSVGTSGRGYEQYF. CDR3 DNA sequence: TGCAGCGTTGGGACTAGCGGGAGAGGCTACGAGCAGTACTTC.

V is TRBV7-9 and J is TRBJ2-5; TRBD1 agrees at 7 bases. Germline V lookup: CDR1 SEHNR, CDR2 FQNEAQ (reference sequence). The junction had 4 bases not matched to a gene; V was cut back by 5 bases and J by 1 base. The CDR3 has 14 amino acids. CDR3 nucleotides: TGTGCCAGCAGCCTCCGGGACAGCCAAGAGACCCAGTACTTC. It is translated as CASSLRDSQETQYF.

The V and J genes are TRBV18 and TRBJ1-5; weak D call: TRBD1 (6 bases). V was cut by 5 bases and J by 5 bases, with 10 bases left in between. The CDR3 spans 13 residues. Germline loops: CDR1 KGHSH, CDR2 LQKENI. As DNA, the CDR3 is TGTGCCAGCTCAGGACAGTCCTATCAGCCCCAGCATTTT. Protein: CASSGQSYQPQHF.

The chain is built from TRBV11-1 and TRBJ2-1; maybe TRBD1 (5 bases). The CDR3 contains 15 residues. Deletions cut 5 bases from V and 5 bases from J, with 16 bases between. Germline CDR1 SGHAT, CDR2 FQDESV (reference sequence). The CDR3 here is CASSPPRGTNNEQFF. The CDR3 bases are TGTGCCAGCAGCCCCCCAAGGGGTACAAACAATGAGCAGTTCTTC. Filled out from reference TRBV11-1 and TRBJ2-1, the complete variable domain reads EAEVAQSPRYKITEKSQAVAFWCDPISGHATLYWYRQILGQGPELLVQFQDESVVDDSQLPKDRFSAERLKGVDSTLKIQPAELGDSAMYLCASSPPRGTNNEQFFGPGTRLTVL.

The genes are TRBV5-1 and TRBJ2-3; 10 bases map to TRBD2. Losses at the gene ends were 0 bases for V and 5 bases for J; bases not matched to a gene: 12. Germline CDR1 is SGHRS and CDR2 is YFSETQ. The CDR3 runs 18 residues. In DNA, the CDR3 is TGCGCCAGCAGCTTGGGGCGGTCTAGCGGGAGTCCGGTAGATACGCAGTATTTT. It specifies CASSLGRSSGSPVDTQYF.

The chain employs TRBV4-2 and TRBJ1-1; 7 bases are shared with TRBD1. Germline V CDR1 and CDR2: LGHNA, YNFKEQ. With 6 bases clipped from V and 11 bases from J, the junction kept 12 bases outside the gene matches. The length of the CDR3 is 13 residues. This chain's CDR3 is CASRSGDRLGAFF. The CDR3 bases are TGTGCCAGCAGATCAGGGGACAGACTGGGGGCTTTCTTT.

This clone was recorded only once. The chain employs TRBV6-5 and TRBJ2-7, with TRBD1 matching 8 bases. The CDR3 runs 15 residues. With 6 bases clipped from V and 0 bases from J, the junction kept 7 bases outside the gene matches. The germline gives CDR1 MNHEY, CDR2 SVGAGI. The CDR3 here is CASSRPQGVSYEQYF. The CDR3 coding sequence is TGTGCCAGCAGCCGACCACAGGGGGTCTCCTACGAGCAGTACTTC.

The V and J genes are TRBV19 and TRBJ1-5; 7 bases agree with TRBD1. Germline CDR1 is LNHDA and CDR2 is SQIVND (reference sequence). J lost 8 bases, V lost 9 bases, and 7 bases had no gene match. This CDR3 contains 12 residues. The CDR3 protein is CASRTGQEPQHF. For the CDR3, the DNA is TGTGCCAGCCGGACAGGTCAAGAGCCCCAGCATTTT.

The chain employs TRBV7-9 and TRBJ2-7; 11 nucleotides agree with TRBD2. The CDR3 runs to 14 residues. Germline lookup yields CDR1 SEHNR and CDR2 FQNEAQ (reference sequence). Trimming removed 2 bases from V and 3 bases from J; junction bases left unmatched: 0. The CDR3 sequence is CASSLTSGSYEQYF. CDR3 nucleotides: TGTGCCAGCAGCTTAACTAGCGGGAGCTACGAGCAGTACTTC. Together with reference TRBV7-9 and TRBJ2-7, the CDR3 gives the full variable domain: DTGVSQNPRHKITKRGQNVTFRCDPISEHNRLYWYRQTLGQGPEFLTYFQNEAQLEKSRLLSDRFSAERPKGSFSTLEIQRTEQGDSAMYLCASSLTSGSYEQYFGPGTRLTVT.

This clone was detected only once. The genes are TRBV30 and TRBJ2-1; 13 bases map to TRBD2. Germline CDR1 reads GTSNPN; CDR2 reads SVGIG (reference sequence). CDR3 length: 15 amino acids. V shed 0 bases, J shed 4 bases, and the junction held 0 bases outside the gene matches. Here the CDR3 reads CAWSVLAGGYNEQFF. The CDR3 DNA reads TGTGCCTGGAGTGTACTAGCGGGAGGGTACAATGAGCAGTTCTTC.

This sequence joins TRBV6-1 and TRBJ1-1, with D possibly TRBD1 on 6 matching bases. This CDR3 is 16 amino acids long. The germline gives CDR1 MNHNS, CDR2 SASEGT. V dropped 2 bases and J dropped 3 bases, with 16 bases sitting between them. CDR3 amino acids: CASSERSHYRDTEAFF. DNA for the CDR3: TGTGCCAGCAGTGAAAGGTCCCATTACAGGGACACTGAAGCTTTCTTT.

The chain uses TRBV5-6 and TRBJ2-5; 12 bases fit TRBD2. The germline V gene encodes CDR1 SGHDT and CDR2 YYEEEE. With 3 bases clipped from V and 5 bases from J, the junction kept 17 bases outside the gene matches. CDR3 length: 19 residues. CDR3 in amino acids: CASSSRAGGGLAGGETQYF. Here the CDR3 DNA reads TGTGCCAGCAGCTCCCGGGCAGGGGGCGGGCTAGCGGGAGGGGAGACCCAGTACTTC.

This chain uses TRBV7-9 with TRBJ2-7; 7 bases align to TRBD2. The germline gives CDR1 SEHNR, CDR2 FQNEAQ (reference sequence). V shed 5 bases, J shed 3 bases, and the junction held 10 bases outside the gene matches. CDR3 length equals 15 residues. The CDR3 DNA follows: TGTGCCAGCAGCCCCCAGGGCAGCGGGGTCTACGAGCAGTACTTC. Translated: CASSPQGSGVYEQYF.

The chain couples TRBV5-4 to TRBJ2-5; 9 bases line up with TRBD1. V lost 4 bases to trimming and J lost 4 bases; unmatched junction nucleotides: 8. This CDR3 is 15 amino acids long. CDR1 and CDR2 from the germline V gene are SGHNT and YYREEE (reference sequence). The CDR3 nucleotides read TGTGCCAGCAGCCCGGACAGGGGAGGAGTAGAGACCCAGTACTTC. Its protein product is CASSPDRGGVETQYF.

This clone was counted a few times. The rearrangement joins TRBV4-1 to TRBJ2-1, with D unclear. The ends were cut back, 0 bases at V and 4 bases at J, with 10 bases in the middle. The CDR3 is 15 amino acids. Germline V lookup: CDR1 MGHRA, CDR2 YSYEKL. As DNA, the CDR3 is TGCGCCAGCAGCCAAGATGAGAGAAATTACAATGAGCAGTTCTTC. Translation gives CASSQDERNYNEQFF.

This chain joins TRBV6-1 and TRBJ2-7; 10 bases map to TRBD1. This CDR3 has 17 residues. The V segment lost 4 bases and the J segment 2 bases; nucleotides outside the gene matches: 11. Germline CDR1 reads MNHNS; CDR2 reads SASEGT. CDR3 nucleotide sequence: TGTGCCAGCAGTGCCCGGGACAGGGGCCCCCGACCCTACGAGCAGTACTTC. Its protein product is CASSARDRGPRPYEQYF.

This rearrangement joins TRBV6-5 to TRBJ1-4; 7 bases agree with TRBD1. V was pared by 6 bases and J by 8 bases, with 6 bases of the junction left unmatched. This CDR3 is 13 amino acids long. Germline CDR1 MNHEY, CDR2 SVGAGI. CDR3 DNA sequence: TGTGCCAGCAGCTACGGGACAGCAGAAAAACTGTTTTTT. Translation: CASSYGTAEKLFF.

This sequence joins TRBV5-6 and TRBJ2-3; 9 bases match TRBD2. Germline CDR1 and CDR2: SGHDT and YYEEEE. CDR3 size: 16 residues. The junction had 12 bases not matched to a gene; V was cut back by 7 bases and J by 3 bases. The CDR3 spells CASQPAQRGATDTQYF. In DNA form, the CDR3 reads TGTGCCAGCCAGCCAGCCCAGCGGGGGGCGACAGATACGCAGTATTTT.

CDR3 nucleotide sequence: TGTGCCAGCAGTGAATACTCGAATCAGCCCCAGCATTTT. Amino acids: CASSEYSNQPQHF. The chain employs TRBV25-1 and TRBJ1-5, with D unclear. CDR3 length: 13 amino acids. V lost 0 bases, J lost 4 bases, and 4 bases lay in between. Germline values: CDR1 MGHDK, CDR2 SYGVNS.

The rearrangement uses TRBV9 and TRBJ2-3, with D possibly being TRBD2 (5 bases). The germline V gene encodes CDR1 SGDLS and CDR2 YYNGEE. This CDR3 is 15 amino acids long. V was shortened by 3 bases and J by 5 bases, with 16 bases between the two germline ends. The CDR3 loop is CASSAGLPPEDTQYF. The DNA of the CDR3 is TGTGCCAGCAGCGCAGGACTTCCCCCAGAAGATACGCAGTATTTT.

The chain recombines TRBV7-9 with TRBJ2-3; 7 bases map to TRBD2. V shed 1 base and J 4 bases; nucleotides not matched to a gene: 2. This CDR3 has 14 residues. Per the germline V gene, CDR1 is SEHNR and CDR2 is FQNEAQ (reference sequence). The CDR3 region has the DNA TGTGCCAGCAGCTTAGTGGCGGGAGCAGATACGCAGTATTTT. Protein product: CASSLVAGADTQYF.

V is TRBV28 and J is TRBJ1-1; D not certain. V lost 6 bases and J lost 3, with 14 bases in between. Germline CDR1 reads MDHEN; CDR2 reads SYDVKM. This CDR3 spans 14 amino acids. The DNA for the CDR3 is TGTGCCAGCAGCTTGGGCCACCCGGACACTGAAGCTTTCTTT. It is translated as CASSLGHPDTEAFF.

The CDR3 DNA reads TGTGCCAGCAGCTTAACCGGGACAACCCAGCCCCAGCATTTT. Translating it yields CASSLTGTTQPQHF. This chain uses TRBV7-9 with TRBJ1-5; D is perhaps TRBD1 (6 bases). The germline V gene encodes CDR1 SEHNR and CDR2 FQNEAQ (reference sequence). This CDR3 is 14 amino acids long. The V end was cut by 2 bases, the J end by 7 bases, with 12 bases between.